This note documents a single T cell receptor beta chain sequence. Its antigen is unknown. Generated by immunoSEQ multiplex PCR, the TCRdb table keeps only in-frame clones and is missing some. In the table there are some 34,000 clones, about three quarters of which are singletons. The CDR3 extends over 16 amino acids. Germline CDR1 and CDR2: SGHRS and YFSETQ. J was trimmed by 6 bases and V by 4 bases; bases with no gene match: 13. The data stem from a study of T cells after posttransplantation cyclophosphamide. Overall study findings and caveats: Recipient CMV seropositivity and CMV reactivation strongly tracked TRB clonality.

A marrow graft followed busulfan-fludarabine conditioning, with cyclophosphamide on days +3 and +4. Sequenced here: CD4+ T cells sorted from blood, sampled approximately 2,000 days after a stem cell transplant with posttransplant cyclophosphamide. The chain recombines TRBV5-1 with TRBJ1-2; 9 nucleotides agree with TRBD1. The sequence derives from a female patient aged 40-49 years who received an allogeneic stem cell transplant from a related donor, was CMV-positive, and had no GVHD. A share of the T cells may be of graft donor origin. CDR3 nucleotides: TGCGCCAGCAGCGGAGGGGACAGGGTAATAGAGGATGGCTACACCTTC. Its protein is CASSGGDRVIEDGYTF.